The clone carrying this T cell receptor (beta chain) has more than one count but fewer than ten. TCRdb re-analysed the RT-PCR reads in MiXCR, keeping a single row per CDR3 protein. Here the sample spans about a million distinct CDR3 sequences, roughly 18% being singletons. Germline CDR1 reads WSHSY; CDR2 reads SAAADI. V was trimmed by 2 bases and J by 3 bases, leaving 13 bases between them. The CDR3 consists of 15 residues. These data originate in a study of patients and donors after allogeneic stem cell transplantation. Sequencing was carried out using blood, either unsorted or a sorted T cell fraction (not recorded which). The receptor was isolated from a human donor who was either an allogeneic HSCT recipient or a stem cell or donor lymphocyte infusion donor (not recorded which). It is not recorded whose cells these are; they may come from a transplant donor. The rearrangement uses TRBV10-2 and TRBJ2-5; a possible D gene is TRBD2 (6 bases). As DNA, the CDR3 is TGCGCCAGCAGTGAGCGGGGGAGTCAGGAAGAGACCCAGTACTTC. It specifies CASSERGSQEETQYF.